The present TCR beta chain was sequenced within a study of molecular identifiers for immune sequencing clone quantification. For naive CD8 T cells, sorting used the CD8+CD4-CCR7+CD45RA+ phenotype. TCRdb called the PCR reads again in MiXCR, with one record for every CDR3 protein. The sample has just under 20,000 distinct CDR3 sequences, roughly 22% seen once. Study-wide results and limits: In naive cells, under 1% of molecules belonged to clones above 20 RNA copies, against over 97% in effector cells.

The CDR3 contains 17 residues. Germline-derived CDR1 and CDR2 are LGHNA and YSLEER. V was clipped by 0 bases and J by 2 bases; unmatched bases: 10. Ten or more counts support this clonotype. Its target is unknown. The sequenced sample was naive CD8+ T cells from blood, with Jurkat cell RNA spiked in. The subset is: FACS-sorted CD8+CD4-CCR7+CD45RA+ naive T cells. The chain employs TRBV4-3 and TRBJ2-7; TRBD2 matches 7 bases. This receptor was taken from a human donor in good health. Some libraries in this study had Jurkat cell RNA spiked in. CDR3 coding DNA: TGCGCCAGCAGCCAAGAACCTAGCGGCCAAGGCACCTACGAGCAGTACTTC. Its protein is CASSQEPSGQGTYEQYF.